This paragraph covers one T cell receptor beta chain sequence. The length of the CDR3 is 15 residues. V was pared by 6 bases and J by 3 bases, with 11 bases of the junction left unmatched. Germline-derived CDR1 and CDR2 are MNHEY and SVGAGI. In the authors' workflow: By means of reference gene primer amplification, nucleated cell counts were estimated. Generated by immunoSEQ multiplex PCR, the TCRdb table keeps only in-frame clones and is missing some. The V and J calls and clone size come from that table; D and trimming were worked out from the DNA. The sample yields some 270,000 clones, around 89% seen once. This sample stems from a study of blood T cell repertoires in COVID-19. Study overall: Specimens from acute and convalescent COVID-19 originated in the United States, Italy and Spain. The cDNA or gDNA used as material had been derived from T cells, B-cell-depleted T cells, or PBMCs.

The sequencing sample was made of peripheral blood. The clonotype originates from a man aged 30 to 39 with acute or convalescent COVID-19. The rearrangement links TRBV6-5 to TRBJ2-7, with TRBD1 matching over 7 bases. In DNA form, the CDR3 reads TGTGCCAGCAGCCCGACAGGGCGCACCCGCTACGAGCAGTACTTC. Protein sequence: CASSPTGRTRYEQYF.